A single sample gave rise to the 11 T cell receptor beta chains below, sequenced in a study of blood T cells in healthy people across ages. The second PCR ran roughly 6 to 11 cycles with a sample-barcoded 5' primer and J-beta primers. MiXCR, applied by TCRdb to the 5' RACE reads, yields one record per CDR3 protein. Of roughly 730,000 distinct CDR3 sequences in the sample, roughly three fifths are singletons; the top ten hold 20% to 30%. Specimen: blood. These receptor sequences come from a man in his forties in good health.

This chain links TRBV12-3 or TRBV12-4 with TRBJ2-1; D is unresolved. This CDR3 is built from 16 residues. Trimming left V 2 bases short and J 5 bases short, with 16 bases between. In nucleotides, the CDR3 is TGTGCCAGCAGTTTATCTGCGGCTAGTTCGGACAATGAGCAGTTCTTC. The encoded protein is CASSLSAASSDNEQFF.

The table lists this clonotype with many counts. The genes are TRBV6-1 and TRBJ2-2, with D tentatively TRBD1 (6 bases). CDR3 length: 15 residues. The germline V and J ends were trimmed by 2 bases and 3 bases, with 10 bases remaining between them. Germline V gene lookup returns CDR1 MNHNS and CDR2 SASEGT. CDR3 DNA: TGTGCCAGCAGTGAATCATCAGGGGACACCGGGGAGCTGTTTTTT. This sequence encodes CASSESSGDTGELFF.

The V call is TRBV6-2 or TRBV6-3, the J call TRBJ2-4; D unresolved. V lost 0 bases and J lost 4, with 10 bases in between. The CDR3 is made up of 15 amino acids. CDR1 and CDR2 (germline): MNHEY, SVGEGT. In nucleotides, the CDR3 is TGTGCCAGCAGTTACTCAGTCGGGTGGAAAAACATTCAGTACTTC. Amino acid sequence: CASSYSVGWKNIQYF.

The genes are TRBV28 and TRBJ2-5; 8 nucleotides agree with TRBD2. The DNA end lines up better with TRBJ2-7; the J call may be wrong. Germline CDR1 MDHEN, CDR2 SYDVKM. This CDR3 contains 13 residues. In nucleotides, the CDR3 is TGTGCCAGCAGTCTAACCACTAGCGGCGAGCAGTACTTC. Encoded protein: CASSLTTSGEQYF.

This clonotype appeared once. The V and J genes are TRBV4-2 and TRBJ2-7; maybe TRBD1 (5 bases). Germline-derived CDR1 and CDR2 are LGHNA and YNFKEQ. This CDR3 region has 15 residues. V dropped 1 base and J dropped 0 bases, with 10 bases sitting between them. CDR3 in DNA: TGTGCCAGCAGCCAAGCACGACAGATCTCCTACGAGCAGTACTTC. Amino acids: CASSQARQISYEQYF.

CDR3 DNA: TGTGCCAGCAAAATGACAGGAGCCTACAATGAGCAGTTCTTC. As protein: CASKMTGAYNEQFF. V usage is TRBV6-5 and J usage is TRBJ2-1, with a weak D call TRBD1 (6 bases). V was shortened by 7 bases and J by 2 bases, with 12 bases between the two germline ends. The germline gives CDR1 MNHEY, CDR2 SVGAGI. CDR3 size: 14 residues.

The chain recombines TRBV29-1 with TRBJ2-1; D is possibly TRBD1 or TRBD2 (6 bases each). Trimming cost V 6 bases and J 9 bases, with 21 bases left between them. This CDR3 is built from 14 residues. Looked up from germline, CDR1 is SQVTM and CDR2 is ANQGSEA. In DNA form, the CDR3 reads TGCAGCGTCCCGTGGGGGGCTCGTAACGGTGAGCAGTTCTTC. This encodes CSVPWGARNGEQFF.

This chain links TRBV29-1 with TRBJ1-2; 7 bases align to TRBD1. The V and J ends lost 7 bases and 6 bases, in that order; junction bases with no gene match: 11. CDR3 length equals 13 residues. Germline CDR1 and CDR2: SQVTM and ANQGSEA. The CDR3 here is CSGLTGRVDGYTF. The CDR3 region has the DNA TGCAGCGGCCTGACAGGGAGGGTCGATGGCTACACCTTC.

This chain links TRBV18 with TRBJ1-2; 9 bases line up with TRBD1. V shed 6 bases, J shed 7 bases, and the junction held 6 bases outside the gene matches. Germline CDR1 KGHSH, CDR2 LQKENI. This CDR3 comprises 13 residues. The DNA for the CDR3 is TGTGCCAGCTCGTCCGGGACAGGGCCTGGCTACACCTTC. Translating it yields CASSSGTGPGYTF.

This clonotype showed up just a few times. The chain uses TRBV7-2 and TRBJ2-3; D is possibly TRBD2 (5 bases). Germline lookup yields CDR1 SGHTA and CDR2 FQGNSA. V was trimmed by 3 bases and J by 0 bases, leaving 10 bases between them. The CDR3 has 15 amino acids. CDR3: CASSLGEGSTDTQYF. For the CDR3, the DNA is TGTGCCAGCAGCTTGGGAGAGGGAAGCACAGATACGCAGTATTTT.

The gene calls are TRBV15 and TRBJ2-1; possible D gene TRBD2, 5 bases. Germline CDR1 LNHNV, CDR2 YYDKDF (reference sequence). The V and J ends lost 0 bases and 5 bases respectively, with 11 bases between them. CDR3 size: 15 residues. The CDR3 sequence is CATSRDWRVNNEQFF. CDR3 DNA: TGTGCCACCAGCAGAGATTGGCGGGTGAACAATGAGCAGTTCTTC.